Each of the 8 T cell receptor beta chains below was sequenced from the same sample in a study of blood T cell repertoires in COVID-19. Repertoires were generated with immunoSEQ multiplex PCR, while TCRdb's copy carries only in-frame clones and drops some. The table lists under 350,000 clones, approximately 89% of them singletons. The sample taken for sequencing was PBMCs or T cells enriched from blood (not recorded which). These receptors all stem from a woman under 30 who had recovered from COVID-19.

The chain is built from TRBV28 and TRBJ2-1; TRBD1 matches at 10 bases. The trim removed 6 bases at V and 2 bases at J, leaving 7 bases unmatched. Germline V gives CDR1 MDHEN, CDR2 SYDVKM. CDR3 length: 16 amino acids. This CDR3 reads CASSLRTGGAYNEQFF. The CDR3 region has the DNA TGTGCCAGCAGCCTAAGGACAGGGGGAGCCTACAATGAGCAGTTCTTC.

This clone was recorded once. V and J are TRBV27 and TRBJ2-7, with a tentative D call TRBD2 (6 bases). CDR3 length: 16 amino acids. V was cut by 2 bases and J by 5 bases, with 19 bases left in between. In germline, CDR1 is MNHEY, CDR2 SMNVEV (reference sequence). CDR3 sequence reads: CASSLTFMGGPDEQYF. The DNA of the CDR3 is TGTGCCAGCAGTTTAACCTTTATGGGAGGTCCGGACGAGCAGTACTTC.

Here the CDR3 reads CASSQGTHEQYF. The DNA for the CDR3 is TGCGCCAGCAGTCAAGGTACTCACGAGCAGTACTTC. The chain combines TRBV23-1 with TRBJ2-7; D gene unclear. TRBV23-1 is an open reading frame, and its role is uncertain. The V end lost 2 bases, the J end lost 5 bases, and 7 bases lay between the germline ends. This CDR3 region has 12 residues.

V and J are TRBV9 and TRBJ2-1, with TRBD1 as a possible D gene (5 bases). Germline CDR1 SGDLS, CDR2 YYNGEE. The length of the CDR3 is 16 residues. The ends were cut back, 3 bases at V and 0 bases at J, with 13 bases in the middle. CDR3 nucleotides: TGTGCCAGCAGCGCAGGGCTCTCAAGCTCCTACAATGAGCAGTTCTTC. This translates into CASSAGLSSSYNEQFF.

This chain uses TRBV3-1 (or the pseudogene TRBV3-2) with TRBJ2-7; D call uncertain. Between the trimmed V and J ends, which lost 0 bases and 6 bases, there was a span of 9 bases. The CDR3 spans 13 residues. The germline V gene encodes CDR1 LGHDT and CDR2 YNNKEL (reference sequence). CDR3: CASSQEVLREQYF. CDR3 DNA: TGTGCCAGCAGCCAAGAGGTGTTGCGCGAGCAGTACTTC.

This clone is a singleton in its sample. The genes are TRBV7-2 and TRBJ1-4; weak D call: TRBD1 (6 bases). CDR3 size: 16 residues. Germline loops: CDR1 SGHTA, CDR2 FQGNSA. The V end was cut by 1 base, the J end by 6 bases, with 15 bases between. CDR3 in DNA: TGTGCCAGCAGCTTAGTCGGGGGGGCAGTGGATGAAAAACTGTTTTTT. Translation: CASSLVGGAVDEKLFF. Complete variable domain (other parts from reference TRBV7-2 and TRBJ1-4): GAGVSQSPSNKVTEKGKDVELRCDPISGHTALYWYRQSLGQGLEFLIYFQGNSAPDKSGLPSDRFSAERTGGSVSTLTIQRTQQEDSAVYLCASSLVGGAVDEKLFFGSGTQLSVL.

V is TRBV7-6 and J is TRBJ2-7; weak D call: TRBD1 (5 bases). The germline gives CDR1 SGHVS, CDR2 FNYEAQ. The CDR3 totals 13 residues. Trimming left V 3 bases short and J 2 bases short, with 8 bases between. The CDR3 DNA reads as TGTGCCAGCAGCTTGCAGGGTACCTACGAGCAGTACTTC. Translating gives CASSLQGTYEQYF.

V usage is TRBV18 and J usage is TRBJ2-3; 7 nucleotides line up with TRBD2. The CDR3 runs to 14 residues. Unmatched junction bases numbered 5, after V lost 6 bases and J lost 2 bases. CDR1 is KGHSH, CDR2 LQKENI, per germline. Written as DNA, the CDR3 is TGTGCCAGCTCCTTAGCGGGCCACACAGATACGCAGTATTTT. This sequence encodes CASSLAGHTDTQYF.